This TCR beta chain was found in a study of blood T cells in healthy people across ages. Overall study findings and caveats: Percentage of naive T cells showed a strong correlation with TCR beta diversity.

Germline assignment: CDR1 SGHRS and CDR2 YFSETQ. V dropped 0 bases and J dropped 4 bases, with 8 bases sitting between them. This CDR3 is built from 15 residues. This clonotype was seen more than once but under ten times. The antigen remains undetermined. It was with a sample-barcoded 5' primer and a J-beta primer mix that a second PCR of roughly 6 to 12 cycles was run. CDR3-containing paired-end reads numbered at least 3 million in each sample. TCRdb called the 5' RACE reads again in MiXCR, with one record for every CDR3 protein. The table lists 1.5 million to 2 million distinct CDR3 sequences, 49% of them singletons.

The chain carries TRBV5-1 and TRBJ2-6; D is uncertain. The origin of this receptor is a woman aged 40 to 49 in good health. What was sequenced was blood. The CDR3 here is CASSLADLGANVLTF. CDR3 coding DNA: TGCGCCAGCAGCTTGGCGGACCTCGGGGCCAACGTCCTGACTTTC.